This T cell receptor beta chain comes out of a study of shared clonotypes between healthy human individuals. CDR3 length: 17 amino acids. CDR1 and CDR2 from the germline V gene are SNHLY and FYNNEI. Unmatched junction bases numbered 11, after V lost 6 bases and J lost 0 bases. Libraries were prepared by immunoSEQ multiplex PCR; TCRdb keeps only in-frame clonotypes and omits some of them. The sample includes fewer than 2.5 million clones, under 95% of them seen just once. The sequencing sample was made of naive CD4+ T cells from PBMCs. Subset indicated: CD45RA+ positively selected. The V and J genes are TRBV2 and TRBJ1-1; 9 bases are shared with TRBD1. The sequence was collected from a man between 18 and 29 years old in good health. Some clones in this sample may be carry-over from other donors' samples. CDR3 residues: CASRGPRDREMNTEAFF. Written as DNA, the CDR3 is TGTGCCAGCAGGGGCCCTCGGGACAGGGAAATGAACACTGAAGCTTTCTTT.